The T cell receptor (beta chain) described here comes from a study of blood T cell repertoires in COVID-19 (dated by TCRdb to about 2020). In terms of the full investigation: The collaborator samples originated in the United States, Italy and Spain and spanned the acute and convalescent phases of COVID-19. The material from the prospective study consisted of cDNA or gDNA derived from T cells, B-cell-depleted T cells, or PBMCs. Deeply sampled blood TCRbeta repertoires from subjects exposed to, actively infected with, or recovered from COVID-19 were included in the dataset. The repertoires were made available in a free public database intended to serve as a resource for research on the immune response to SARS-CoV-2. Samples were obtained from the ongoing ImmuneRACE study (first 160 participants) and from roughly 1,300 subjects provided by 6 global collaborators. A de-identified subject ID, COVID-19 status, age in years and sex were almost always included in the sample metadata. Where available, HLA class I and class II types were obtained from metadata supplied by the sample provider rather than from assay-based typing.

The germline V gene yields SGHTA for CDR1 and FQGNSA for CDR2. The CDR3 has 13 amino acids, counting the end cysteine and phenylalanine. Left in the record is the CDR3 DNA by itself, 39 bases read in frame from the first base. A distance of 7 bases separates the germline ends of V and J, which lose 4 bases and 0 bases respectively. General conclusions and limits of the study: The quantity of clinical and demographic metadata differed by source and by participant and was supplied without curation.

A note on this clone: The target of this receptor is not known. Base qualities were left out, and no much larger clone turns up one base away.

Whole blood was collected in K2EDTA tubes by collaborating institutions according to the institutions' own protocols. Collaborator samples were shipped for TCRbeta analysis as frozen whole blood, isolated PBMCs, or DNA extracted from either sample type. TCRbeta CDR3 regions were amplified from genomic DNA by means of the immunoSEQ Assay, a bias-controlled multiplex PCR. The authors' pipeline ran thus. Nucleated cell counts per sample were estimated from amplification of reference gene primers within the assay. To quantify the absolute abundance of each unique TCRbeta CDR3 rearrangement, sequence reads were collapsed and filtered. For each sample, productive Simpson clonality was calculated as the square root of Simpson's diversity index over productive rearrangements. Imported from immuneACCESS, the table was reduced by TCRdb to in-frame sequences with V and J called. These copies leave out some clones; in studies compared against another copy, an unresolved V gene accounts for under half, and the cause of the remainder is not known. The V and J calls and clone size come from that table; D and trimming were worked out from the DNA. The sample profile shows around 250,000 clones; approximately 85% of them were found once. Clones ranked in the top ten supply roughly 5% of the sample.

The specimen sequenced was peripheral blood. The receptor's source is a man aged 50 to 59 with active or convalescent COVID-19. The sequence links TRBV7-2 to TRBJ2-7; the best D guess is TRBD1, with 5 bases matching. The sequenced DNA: TGTGCCAGCAGCTACAGGAGCTCCTACGAGCAGTACTTC. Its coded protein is CASSYRSSYEQYF.